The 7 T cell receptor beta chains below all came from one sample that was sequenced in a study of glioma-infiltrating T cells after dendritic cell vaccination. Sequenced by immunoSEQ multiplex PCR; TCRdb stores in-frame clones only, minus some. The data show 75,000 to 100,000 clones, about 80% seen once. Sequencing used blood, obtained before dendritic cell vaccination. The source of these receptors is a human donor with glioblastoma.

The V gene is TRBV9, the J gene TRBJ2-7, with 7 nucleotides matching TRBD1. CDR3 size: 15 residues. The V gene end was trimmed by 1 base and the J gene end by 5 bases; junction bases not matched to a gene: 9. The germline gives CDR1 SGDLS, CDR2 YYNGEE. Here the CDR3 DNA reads TGTGCCAGCAGCGTACGCCCCACAGGGGTGGACGAGCAGTACTTC. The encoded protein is CASSVRPTGVDEQYF. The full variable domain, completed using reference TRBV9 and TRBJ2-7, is DSGVTQTPKHLITATGQRVTLRCSPRSGDLSVYWYQQSLDQGLQFLIQYYNGEERAKGNILERFSAQQFPDLHSELNLSSLELGDSALYFCASSVRPTGVDEQYFGPGTRLTVT.

CDR3 loop: CASSLGASGGSYEQYF. CDR3 coding DNA: TGCGCCAGCAGCTTGGGCGCTAGCGGGGGCTCGTACGAGCAGTACTTC. This rearrangement joins TRBV5-1 to TRBJ2-7; TRBD2 matches at 10 bases. Germline loops: CDR1 SGHRS, CDR2 YFSETQ. This CDR3 contains 16 residues. V shed 0 bases, J shed 4 bases, and the junction held 7 bases outside the gene matches.

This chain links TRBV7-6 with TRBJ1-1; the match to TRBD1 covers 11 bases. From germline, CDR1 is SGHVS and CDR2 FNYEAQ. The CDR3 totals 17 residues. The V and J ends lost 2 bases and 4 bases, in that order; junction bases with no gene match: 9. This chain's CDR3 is CASSLIPLGTGGTEAFF. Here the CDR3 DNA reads TGTGCCAGCAGCTTAATTCCGCTAGGGACAGGGGGCACTGAAGCTTTCTTT.

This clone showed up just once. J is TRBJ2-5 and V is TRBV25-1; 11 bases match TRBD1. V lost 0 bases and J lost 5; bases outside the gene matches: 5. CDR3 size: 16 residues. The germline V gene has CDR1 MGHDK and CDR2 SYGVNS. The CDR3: CASSEYMGTGGETQYF. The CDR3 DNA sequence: TGTGCCAGCAGTGAATATATGGGGACAGGGGGTGAGACCCAGTACTTC.

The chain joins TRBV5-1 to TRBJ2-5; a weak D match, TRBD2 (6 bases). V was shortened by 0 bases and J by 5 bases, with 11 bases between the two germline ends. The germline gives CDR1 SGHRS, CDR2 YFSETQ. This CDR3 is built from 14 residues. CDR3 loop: CASSLARGTETQYF. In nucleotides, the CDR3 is TGCGCCAGCAGCTTGGCTCGGGGGACGGAGACCCAGTACTTC.

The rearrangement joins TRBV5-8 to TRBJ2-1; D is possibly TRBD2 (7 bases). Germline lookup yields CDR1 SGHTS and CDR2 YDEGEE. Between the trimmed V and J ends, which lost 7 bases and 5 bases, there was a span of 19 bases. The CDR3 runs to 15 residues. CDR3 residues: CASHNRGALDNEQFF. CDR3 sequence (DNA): TGTGCCAGCCACAATCGGGGGGCTCTAGACAATGAGCAGTTCTTC.

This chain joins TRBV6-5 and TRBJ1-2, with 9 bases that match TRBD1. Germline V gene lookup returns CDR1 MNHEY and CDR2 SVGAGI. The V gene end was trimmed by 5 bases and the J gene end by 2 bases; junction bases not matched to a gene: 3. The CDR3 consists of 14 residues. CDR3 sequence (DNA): TGTGCCAGCAGTGGGACAGGGAAAAACTATGGCTACACCTTC. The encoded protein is CASSGTGKNYGYTF.